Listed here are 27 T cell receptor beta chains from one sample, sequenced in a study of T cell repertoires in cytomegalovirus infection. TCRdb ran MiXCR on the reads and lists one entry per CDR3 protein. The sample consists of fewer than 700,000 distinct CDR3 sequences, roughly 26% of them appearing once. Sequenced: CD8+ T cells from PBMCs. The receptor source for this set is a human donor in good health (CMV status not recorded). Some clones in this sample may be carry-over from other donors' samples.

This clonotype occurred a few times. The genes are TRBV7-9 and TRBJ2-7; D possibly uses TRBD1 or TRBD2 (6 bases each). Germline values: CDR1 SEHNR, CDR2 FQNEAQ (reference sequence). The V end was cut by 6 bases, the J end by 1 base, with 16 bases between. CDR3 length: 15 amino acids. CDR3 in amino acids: CASSREQGTSYEQYF. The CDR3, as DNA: TGTGCCAGCAGTAGAGAGCAGGGGACTTCCTACGAGCAGTACTTC.

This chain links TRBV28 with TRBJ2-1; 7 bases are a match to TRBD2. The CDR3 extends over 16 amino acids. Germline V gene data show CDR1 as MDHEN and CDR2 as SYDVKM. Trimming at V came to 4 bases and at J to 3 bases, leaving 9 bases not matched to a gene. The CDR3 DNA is TGTGCCAGCAGTTGGGAGGGCCCAGTTTACTACAATGAGCAGTTCTTC. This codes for CASSWEGPVYYNEQFF.

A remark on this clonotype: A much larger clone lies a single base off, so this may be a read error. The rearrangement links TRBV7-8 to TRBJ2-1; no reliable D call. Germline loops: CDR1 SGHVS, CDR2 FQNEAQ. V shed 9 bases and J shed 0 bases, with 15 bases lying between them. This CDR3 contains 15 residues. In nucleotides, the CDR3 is TGTGCCAGGAGCCCGCAGGCGACCTCCTACAATGAGCAGTTCTTC. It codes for CARSPQATSYNEQFF.

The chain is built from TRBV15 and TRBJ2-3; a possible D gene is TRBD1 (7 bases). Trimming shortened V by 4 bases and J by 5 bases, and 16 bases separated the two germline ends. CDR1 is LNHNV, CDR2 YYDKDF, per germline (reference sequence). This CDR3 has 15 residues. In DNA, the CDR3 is TGTGCCACCAGCAACTCCGGGACAGCGGGAGATACGCAGTATTTT. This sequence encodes CATSNSGTAGDTQYF.

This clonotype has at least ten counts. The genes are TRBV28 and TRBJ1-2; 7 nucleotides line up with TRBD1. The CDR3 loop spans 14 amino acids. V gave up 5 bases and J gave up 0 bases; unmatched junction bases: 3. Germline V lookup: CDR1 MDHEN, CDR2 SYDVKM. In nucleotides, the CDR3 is TGTGCCAGCAGTCCGGGACAGTCTAACTATGGCTACACCTTC. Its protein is CASSPGQSNYGYTF.

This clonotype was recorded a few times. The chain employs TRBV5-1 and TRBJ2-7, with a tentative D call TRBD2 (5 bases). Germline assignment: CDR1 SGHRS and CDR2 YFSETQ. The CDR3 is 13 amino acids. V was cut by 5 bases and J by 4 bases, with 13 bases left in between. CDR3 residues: CASSQGADYEQYF. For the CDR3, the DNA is TGCGCCAGCAGTCAAGGAGCGGATTACGAGCAGTACTTC.

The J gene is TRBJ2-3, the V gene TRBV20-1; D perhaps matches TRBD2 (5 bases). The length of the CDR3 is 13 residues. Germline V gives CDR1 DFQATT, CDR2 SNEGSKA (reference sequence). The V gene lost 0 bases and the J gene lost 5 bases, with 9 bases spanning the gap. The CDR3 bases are TGCAGTGCTAGAGACCCGGACTTAGATACGCAGTATTTT. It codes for CSARDPDLDTQYF.

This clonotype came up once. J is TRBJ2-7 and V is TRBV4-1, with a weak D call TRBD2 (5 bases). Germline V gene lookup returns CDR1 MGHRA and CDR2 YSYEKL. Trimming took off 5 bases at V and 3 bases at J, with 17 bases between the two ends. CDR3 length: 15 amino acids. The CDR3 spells CASSDPGLGYYEQYF. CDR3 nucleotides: TGCGCCAGCAGCGACCCCGGACTGGGATACTACGAGCAGTACTTC.

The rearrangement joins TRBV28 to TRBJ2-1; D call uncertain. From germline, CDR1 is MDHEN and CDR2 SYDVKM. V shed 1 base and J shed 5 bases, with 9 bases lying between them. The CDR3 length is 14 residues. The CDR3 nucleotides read TGTGCCAGCAGTTTATCAGAAATCGACAATGAGCAGTTCTTC. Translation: CASSLSEIDNEQFF.

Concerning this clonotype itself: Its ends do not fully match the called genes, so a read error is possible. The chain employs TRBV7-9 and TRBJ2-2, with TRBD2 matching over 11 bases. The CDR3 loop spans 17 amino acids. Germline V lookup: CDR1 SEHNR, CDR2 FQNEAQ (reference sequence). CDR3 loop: CDSTPHSGGAVNGELFF. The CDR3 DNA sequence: TGTGACAGCACCCCCCATAGCGGGGGGGCAGTAAACGGGGAGCTGTTTTTT. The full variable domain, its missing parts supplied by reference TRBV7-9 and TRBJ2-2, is DTGVSQNPRHKITKRGQNVTFRCDPISEHNRLYWYRQTLGQGPEFLTYFQNEAQLEKSRLLSDRFSAERPKGSFSTLEIQRTEQGDSAMYLCDSTPHSGGAVNGELFFGEGSRLTVL.

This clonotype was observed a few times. CDR3 in amino acids: CATSRALPGAGIYEQYF. The CDR3 region has the DNA TGTGCCACCAGCAGGGCACTTCCGGGGGCCGGGATCTACGAGCAGTACTTC. The chain uses TRBV15 and TRBJ2-7, with D perhaps given as TRBD1 or TRBD2 (6 bases each). The ends were cut back, 3 bases at V and 3 bases at J, with 21 bases in the middle. This CDR3 comprises 17 residues. Germline CDR1 and CDR2: LNHNV and YYDKDF (reference sequence).

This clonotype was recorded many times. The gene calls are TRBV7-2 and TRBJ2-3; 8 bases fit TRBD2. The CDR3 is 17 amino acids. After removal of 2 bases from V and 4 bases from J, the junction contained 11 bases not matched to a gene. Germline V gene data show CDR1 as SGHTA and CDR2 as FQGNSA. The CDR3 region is CASSLNPGGGAADTQYF. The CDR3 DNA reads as TGTGCCAGCAGCTTAAACCCGGGGGGGGGCGCGGCAGATACGCAGTATTTT.

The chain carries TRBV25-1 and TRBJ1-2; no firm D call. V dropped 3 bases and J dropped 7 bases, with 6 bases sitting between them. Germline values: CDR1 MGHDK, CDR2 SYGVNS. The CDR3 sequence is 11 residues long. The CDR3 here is CASSDQLGYTF. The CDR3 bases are TGTGCCAGCAGTGACCAGCTTGGCTACACCTTC.

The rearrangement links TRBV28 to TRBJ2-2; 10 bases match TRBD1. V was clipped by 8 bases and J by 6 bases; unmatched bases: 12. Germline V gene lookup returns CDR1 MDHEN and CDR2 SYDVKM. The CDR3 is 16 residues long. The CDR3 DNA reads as TGTGCCAGCCCATTTTACCGGGACAGGGGTCCCGGGGAGCTGTTTTTT. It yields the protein CASPFYRDRGPGELFF. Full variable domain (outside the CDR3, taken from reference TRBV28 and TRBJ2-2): DVKVTQSSRYLVKRTGEKVFLECVQDMDHENMFWYRQDPGLGLRLIYFSYDVKMKEKGDIPEGYSVSREKKERFSLILESASTNQTSMYLCASPFYRDRGPGELFFGEGSRLTVL.

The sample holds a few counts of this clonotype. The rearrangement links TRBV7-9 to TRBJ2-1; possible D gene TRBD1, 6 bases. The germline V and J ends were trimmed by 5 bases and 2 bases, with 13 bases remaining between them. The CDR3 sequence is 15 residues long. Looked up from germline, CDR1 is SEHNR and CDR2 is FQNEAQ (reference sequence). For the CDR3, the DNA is TGTGCCAGCAGCGGAGACAGGCTTCCCTACAATGAGCAGTTCTTC. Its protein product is CASSGDRLPYNEQFF.

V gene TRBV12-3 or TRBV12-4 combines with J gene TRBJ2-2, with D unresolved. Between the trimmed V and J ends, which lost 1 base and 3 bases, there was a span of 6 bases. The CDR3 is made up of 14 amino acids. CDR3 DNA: TGTGCCAGCAGTTTAGGCAGCGACACCGGGGAGCTGTTTTTT. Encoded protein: CASSLGSDTGELFF.

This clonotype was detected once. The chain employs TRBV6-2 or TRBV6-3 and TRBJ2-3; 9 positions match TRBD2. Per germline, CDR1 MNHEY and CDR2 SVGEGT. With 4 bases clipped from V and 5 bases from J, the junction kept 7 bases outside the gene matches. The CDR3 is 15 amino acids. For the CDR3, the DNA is TGTGCCAGCAGTTCCCGCGGGGGGGCCAAAGATACGCAGTATTTT. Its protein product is CASSSRGGAKDTQYF.

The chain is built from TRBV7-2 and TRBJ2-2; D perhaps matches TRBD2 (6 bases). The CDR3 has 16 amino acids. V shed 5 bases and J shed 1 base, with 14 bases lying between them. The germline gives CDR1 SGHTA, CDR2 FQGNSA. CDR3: CASSVKAGLNTGELFF. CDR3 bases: TGTGCCAGCAGCGTAAAGGCGGGGCTGAACACCGGGGAGCTGTTTTTT. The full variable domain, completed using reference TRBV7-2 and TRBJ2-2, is GAGVSQSPSNKVTEKGKDVELRCDPISGHTALYWYRQSLGQGLEFLIYFQGNSAPDKSGLPSDRFSAERTGGSVSTLTIQRTQQEDSAVYLCASSVKAGLNTGELFFGEGSRLTVL.

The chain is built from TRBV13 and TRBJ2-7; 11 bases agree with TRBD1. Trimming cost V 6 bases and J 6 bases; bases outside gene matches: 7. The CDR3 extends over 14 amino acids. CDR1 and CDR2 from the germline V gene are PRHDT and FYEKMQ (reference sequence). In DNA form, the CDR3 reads TGTGCCAGCAGACCTGAAGGGACAGGGGGCGAGCAGTACTTC. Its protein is CASRPEGTGGEQYF.

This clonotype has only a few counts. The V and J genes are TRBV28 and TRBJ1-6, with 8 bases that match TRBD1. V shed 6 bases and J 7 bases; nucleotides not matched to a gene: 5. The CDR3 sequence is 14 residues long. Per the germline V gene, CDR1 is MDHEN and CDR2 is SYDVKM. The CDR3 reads CASSRRGLNSPLHF. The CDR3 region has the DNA TGTGCCAGCAGCCGCAGGGGGCTAAATTCACCCCTCCACTTT.

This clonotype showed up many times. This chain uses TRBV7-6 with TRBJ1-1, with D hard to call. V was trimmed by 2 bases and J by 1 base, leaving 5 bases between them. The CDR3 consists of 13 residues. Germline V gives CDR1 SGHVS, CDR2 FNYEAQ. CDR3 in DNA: TGTGCCAGCAGCTTATACCAGAACACTGAAGCTTTCTTT. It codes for CASSLYQNTEAFF.

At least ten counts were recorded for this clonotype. The CDR3 nucleotides are TGTGCCAGCAGTTTCGGACAGTTGAACACTGAAGCTTTCTTT. Translation gives CASSFGQLNTEAFF. The V and J genes are TRBV12-3 or TRBV12-4 and TRBJ1-1; D is possibly TRBD1 (6 bases). The CDR3 sequence is 14 residues long. V was cut by 3 bases and J by 0 bases, with 8 bases left in between.

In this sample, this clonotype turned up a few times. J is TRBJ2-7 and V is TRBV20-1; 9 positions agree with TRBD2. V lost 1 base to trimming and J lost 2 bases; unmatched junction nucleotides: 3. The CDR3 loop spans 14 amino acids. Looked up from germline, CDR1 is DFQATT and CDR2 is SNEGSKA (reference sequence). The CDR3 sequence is CSARAASGAYEQYV. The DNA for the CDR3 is TGCAGTGCTAGAGCAGCTAGCGGGGCCTACGAGCAGTACGTC.

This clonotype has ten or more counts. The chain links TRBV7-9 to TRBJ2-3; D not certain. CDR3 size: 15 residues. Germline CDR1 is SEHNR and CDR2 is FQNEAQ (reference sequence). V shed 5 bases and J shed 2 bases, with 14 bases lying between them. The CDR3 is CASSDQAIHTDTQYF. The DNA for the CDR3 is TGTGCCAGCAGCGACCAGGCGATTCACACAGATACGCAGTATTTT.

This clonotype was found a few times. This chain's CDR3 is CASSLEGPSSYNEQFF. The CDR3 nucleotides read TGTGCCAGCAGTTTAGAGGGGCCTAGCTCCTACAATGAGCAGTTCTTC. This sequence joins TRBV12-3 or TRBV12-4 and TRBJ2-1, with D possibly being TRBD1 (5 bases). This CDR3 has 16 amino acids. V was pared by 1 base and J by 0 bases, with 10 bases between.

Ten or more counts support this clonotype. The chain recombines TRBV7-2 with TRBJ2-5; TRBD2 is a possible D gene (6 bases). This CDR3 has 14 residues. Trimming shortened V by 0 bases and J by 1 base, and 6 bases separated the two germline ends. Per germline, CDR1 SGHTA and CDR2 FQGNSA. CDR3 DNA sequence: TGTGCCAGCAGCTTAGCGACTAGCCAAGAGACCCAGTACTTC. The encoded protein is CASSLATSQETQYF.

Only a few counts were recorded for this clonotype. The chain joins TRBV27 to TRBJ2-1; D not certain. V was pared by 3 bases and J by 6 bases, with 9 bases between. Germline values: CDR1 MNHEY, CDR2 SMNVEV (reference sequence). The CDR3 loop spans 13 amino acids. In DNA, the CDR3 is TGTGCCAGCAGTTTGTTCAGAAGCAATGAGCAGTTCTTC. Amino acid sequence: CASSLFRSNEQFF.